The 21 T cell receptor beta chains below all came from one sample that was sequenced in a study of T cells after yellow fever vaccination. Each CDR3 protein gets one entry after TCRdb re-called the 5' RACE reads with MiXCR. Among 340,000 or so distinct CDR3 sequences listed, 12% were seen once. The sequencing here drew on CD4+ T cells sorted from PBMCs, taken 15 days after the yellow fever booster vaccination. The receptor set was obtained from a man between 18 and 35 years old who received the YFV17D yellow fever vaccine.

This clonotype occurred many times. In DNA form, the CDR3 reads TGCGCCAGCAGCTTGTCTGCCGGCGACGATGAGCAGTTCTTC. Translated: CASSLSAGDDEQFF. This chain uses TRBV5-1 with TRBJ2-1; unclear D gene. V gave up 1 base and J gave up 8 bases, with 13 bases separating them. CDR3 length: 14 amino acids. CDR1 and CDR2 (germline): SGHRS, YFSETQ.

In this sample, this clonotype turned up a few times. The rearrangement joins TRBV3-1 to TRBJ2-3, with 10 nucleotides matching TRBD2. CDR1 LGHDT and CDR2 YNNKEL come from the germline V gene (reference sequence). The CDR3 runs 16 residues. The V gene end was trimmed by 4 bases and the J gene end by 2 bases; junction bases not matched to a gene: 6. The CDR3 spells CASSPPAGGPTDTQYF. The CDR3 DNA reads as TGTGCCAGCAGCCCCCCAGCGGGGGGGCCCACAGATACGCAGTATTTT.

This rearrangement joins TRBV5-5 to TRBJ2-3, with 12 bases that match TRBD2. The V and J ends lost 3 bases and 4 bases, in that order; junction bases with no gene match: 9. Germline-derived CDR1 and CDR2 are SGHKS and YYEKEE (reference sequence). The CDR3 spans 17 residues. The CDR3 protein is CASSSSVTSGGSDTQYF. DNA of the CDR3: TGTGCCAGCAGCTCTTCCGTGACTAGCGGGGGATCAGATACGCAGTATTTT.

The table lists this clonotype with many counts. The chain joins TRBV20-1 to TRBJ1-1; 8 bases are a match to TRBD1. V trimming: 5 bases; J trimming: 10 bases; junction bases outside the gene matches: 9. The V gene's germline CDR1 is DFQATT and CDR2 SNEGSKA (reference sequence). This CDR3 is 12 amino acids long. CDR3 in amino acids: CSAPDRALVAFF. CDR3 DNA: TGCAGTGCTCCGGACAGGGCATTGGTAGCTTTCTTT.

This clonotype was seen only a few times. V is TRBV20-1 and J is TRBJ2-7; 7 nucleotides agree with TRBD1. Losses at the gene ends were 6 bases for V and 2 bases for J; bases not matched to a gene: 13. From germline, CDR1 is DFQATT and CDR2 SNEGSKA (reference sequence). CDR3 length equals 15 residues. The CDR3 spells CSAPPPGDRAYEQYF. The CDR3 DNA reads TGCAGTGCCCCACCCCCCGGCGACAGGGCCTACGAGCAGTACTTC.

The gene calls are TRBV9 and TRBJ2-7, with TRBD2 matching over 16 bases. This CDR3 spans 15 amino acids. With 2 bases clipped from V and 7 bases from J, the junction kept 3 bases outside the gene matches. CDR1 is SGDLS and CDR2 is YYNGEE in the germline V gene. CDR3 in amino acids: CASSVGLAGGHEQYF. The CDR3 region has the DNA TGTGCCAGCAGCGTGGGACTAGCGGGGGGGCATGAGCAGTACTTC.

The chain employs TRBV4-1 and TRBJ1-6; no reliable D call. Trimming removed 3 bases at V and 8 bases at J, with 20 bases between. This CDR3 is built from 17 residues. Germline V gives CDR1 MGHRA, CDR2 YSYEKL. CDR3 sequence reads: CASSHVAGRLTDSPLHF. The CDR3 nucleotides are TGCGCCAGCAGCCATGTTGCCGGGAGGCTCACGGATTCACCCCTCCACTTT.

This clonotype was observed a handful of times. The V and J genes are TRBV7-9 and TRBJ2-1; TRBD1 aligns across 7 bases. CDR1 is SEHNR and CDR2 is FQNEAQ in the germline V gene (reference sequence). CDR3 length: 15 amino acids. Trimming at V came to 6 bases and at J to 0 bases, leaving 5 bases not matched to a gene. Written as DNA, the CDR3 is TGTGCCAGCAGTTTCAGGGGGTACTCCTACAATGAGCAGTTCTTC. Translation: CASSFRGYSYNEQFF.

This clonotype was observed a handful of times. The chain uses TRBV30 and TRBJ1-5; D possibly corresponds to TRBD1 (5 bases). Germline V gene data show CDR1 as GTSNPN and CDR2 as SVGIG (reference sequence). V lost 3 bases, J lost 0 bases, and 15 bases lay in between. The CDR3 loop spans 16 amino acids. The CDR3 region is CAWSFRGVYSNQPQHF. CDR3 DNA sequence: TGTGCCTGGAGCTTCAGAGGGGTTTATAGCAATCAGCCCCAGCATTTT.

This sequence joins TRBV6-5 and TRBJ2-1; 12 nucleotides align to TRBD2. Looked up from germline, CDR1 is MNHEY and CDR2 is SVGAGI. V shed 4 bases and J 5 bases; nucleotides not matched to a gene: 6. The CDR3 is 16 amino acids. DNA for the CDR3: TGTGCCAGCAGTTCCCCGACTAGCGGGGGCCACAATGAGCAGTTCTTC. Protein: CASSSPTSGGHNEQFF.

This clonotype has ten or more counts. CDR3 amino acids: CASSFRDSTEAFF. The CDR3 DNA follows: TGTGCCAGCAGTTTCCGGGACAGCACTGAAGCTTTCTTT. The gene calls are TRBV27 and TRBJ1-1; the match to TRBD1 covers 7 bases. There are 13 residues in the CDR3. J was trimmed by 4 bases and V by 3 bases; bases with no gene match: 2. Germline loops: CDR1 MNHEY, CDR2 SMNVEV (reference sequence).

This sequence joins TRBV9 and TRBJ2-2; 7 bases align to TRBD1. Germline V lookup: CDR1 SGDLS, CDR2 YYNGEE. With V trimmed by 4 bases and J by 3 bases, 6 bases remained unmatched. The CDR3 length is 15 residues. The CDR3 DNA follows: TGTGCCAGCAGCCCCTCCGACAGGGACACCGGGGAGCTGTTTTTT. Translated: CASSPSDRDTGELFF.

This clonotype occurred many times. V gene TRBV6-2 or TRBV6-3 combines with J gene TRBJ2-5, with D tentatively TRBD2 (6 bases). CDR3 length: 14 residues. Trimming left V 5 bases short and J 5 bases short, with 15 bases between. CDR1 is MNHEY and CDR2 is SVGEGT in the germline V gene. CDR3 sequence (DNA): TGTGCCAGCAGTGGTAACGGGGGAATTGAGACCCAGTACTTC. Translation: CASSGNGGIETQYF.

This clonotype has at least ten counts. The chain is built from TRBV4-2 and TRBJ2-5; D not certain. The germline V gene encodes CDR1 LGHNA and CDR2 YNFKEQ. The CDR3 is 13 residues long. V shed 0 bases and J shed 5 bases, with 7 bases lying between them. The DNA of the CDR3 is TGTGCCAGCAGCCAAGATAGGGTGGAGACCCAGTACTTC. Residues: CASSQDRVETQYF.

This clonotype has more than one count but fewer than ten. CDR3 residues: CASSLDSYTDTQYF. For the CDR3, the DNA is TGTGCCAGCAGCTTGGACAGCTACACAGATACGCAGTATTTT. The chain carries TRBV7-9 and TRBJ2-3; weak D call: TRBD1 (6 bases). The V gene lost 3 bases and the J gene lost 2 bases, with 9 bases spanning the gap. CDR3 length: 14 amino acids. Germline CDR1 is SEHNR and CDR2 is FQNEAQ (reference sequence).

This clonotype was seen at least ten times. The chain couples TRBV7-2 to TRBJ2-3, with TRBD2 as a possible D gene (5 bases). This CDR3 has 16 amino acids. CDR1 and CDR2 (germline): SGHTA, FQGNSA. The V gene lost 5 bases and the J gene lost 1 base, with 16 bases spanning the gap. The DNA of the CDR3 is TGTGCCAGCAGCGAAGCGAGCCCCGGGGGCACAGATACGCAGTATTTT. Amino acids: CASSEASPGGTDTQYF.

This clonotype has just a few counts. The chain combines TRBV5-1 with TRBJ2-5; no firm D call. V was cut by 0 bases and J by 5 bases, with 8 bases left in between. The CDR3 has 13 residues. CDR1 and CDR2 from the germline V gene are SGHRS and YFSETQ. The CDR3 spells CASSLEGWETQYF. The CDR3 DNA reads as TGCGCCAGCAGCTTGGAGGGTTGGGAGACCCAGTACTTC.

This clonotype was seen repeatedly, ten times or more. This chain uses TRBV7-2 with TRBJ2-5; 8 nucleotides line up with TRBD2. The CDR3 covers 15 residues. The germline gives CDR1 SGHTA, CDR2 FQGNSA. Germline trimming cut 1 base from V and 4 bases from J; bases unmatched to any gene: 5. In DNA form, the CDR3 reads TGTGCCAGCAGCTTAGTGCTCGGGGGGGGAGAGACCCAGTACTTC. Protein product: CASSLVLGGGETQYF.

The chain is built from TRBV7-8 and TRBJ2-3; 11 nucleotides match TRBD2. The CDR3 has 15 residues. The junction had 6 bases not matched to a gene; V was cut back by 5 bases and J by 5 bases. Germline assignment: CDR1 SGHVS and CDR2 FQNEAQ. CDR3 sequence reads: CASSATGTSGDTQYF. CDR3 in DNA: TGTGCCAGCAGCGCTACCGGGACTAGCGGAGATACGCAGTATTTT.

The rearrangement uses TRBV7-2 and TRBJ2-7, with a weak D call TRBD2 (6 bases). The germline V and J ends were trimmed by 3 bases and 0 bases, with 9 bases remaining between them. The CDR3 is 14 residues long. The germline gives CDR1 SGHTA, CDR2 FQGNSA. CDR3 region: CASSFLRDSYEQYF. CDR3 sequence (DNA): TGTGCCAGCAGCTTCTTGCGGGACTCCTACGAGCAGTACTTC.

This clonotype was picked up a small number of times. The V call is TRBV12-3 or TRBV12-4, the J call TRBJ2-3, with no clear D. Trimming removed 3 bases from V and 7 bases from J, with 8 bases in between. CDR3 size: 12 residues. Here the CDR3 reads CASSFQRNTQYF. The CDR3 DNA is TGTGCCAGCAGTTTCCAGCGCAATACGCAGTATTTT.